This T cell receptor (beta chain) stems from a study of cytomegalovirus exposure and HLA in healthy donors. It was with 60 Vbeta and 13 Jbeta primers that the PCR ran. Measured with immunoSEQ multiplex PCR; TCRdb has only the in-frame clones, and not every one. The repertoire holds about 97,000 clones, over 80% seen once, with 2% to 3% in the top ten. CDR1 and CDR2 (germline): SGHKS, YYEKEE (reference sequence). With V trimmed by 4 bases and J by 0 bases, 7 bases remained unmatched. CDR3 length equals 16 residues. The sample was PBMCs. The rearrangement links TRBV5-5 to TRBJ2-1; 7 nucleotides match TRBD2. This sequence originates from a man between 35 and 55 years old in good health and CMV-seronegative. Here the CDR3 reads CASSGGRVNSYNEQFF. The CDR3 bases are TGTGCCAGCAGCGGGGGGAGGGTCAACTCCTACAATGAGCAGTTCTTC.